Each of the 12 T cell receptor beta chains below was sequenced from the same sample in a study of siplizumab effects on memory and regulatory T cells. Assay used: immunoSEQ multiplex PCR; TCRdb lists only in-frame clones, some missing. The sample lists about 26,000 clones, roughly 84% occurring once. Sequenced: memory CD4+ T cells sorted from blood. The receptors were sampled from a human donor in good health.

The V and J genes are TRBV29-1 and TRBJ2-7; no firm D call. Germline V gives CDR1 SQVTM, CDR2 ANQGSEA. CDR3 length equals 13 residues. Trimming took 0 bases from V and 2 from J, leaving 8 bases between them. The CDR3 DNA reads TGCAGCGTTGAAGATTCAGTCACCTACGAGCAGTACTTC. It is translated as CSVEDSVTYEQYF.

The chain links TRBV6-5 to TRBJ2-5, with 8 bases aligning to TRBD1. The CDR3 runs to 15 residues. Losses at the gene ends were 6 bases for V and 5 bases for J; bases not matched to a gene: 11. The germline V gene encodes CDR1 MNHEY and CDR2 SVGAGI. CDR3 nucleotide sequence: TGTGCCAGCAGGGCCGGCAGGACAGGGCGCGAGACCCAGTACTTC. This encodes CASRAGRTGRETQYF.

In this sample, this clone turned up once. This chain uses TRBV11-2 with TRBJ2-1; 8 bases fit TRBD2. Germline-derived CDR1 and CDR2 are SGHAT and FQNNGV. The CDR3 extends over 13 amino acids. J gave up 10 bases and V 3 bases, and 5 bases lay outside the gene matches. The CDR3 DNA follows: TGTGCCAGCAGCTTCGCGGGAGGCAGCGAGCAGTTCTTC. Translated: CASSFAGGSEQFF.

This clone was counted a single time. The rearrangement joins TRBV5-5 to TRBJ2-2, with unresolved D. V was pared by 7 bases and J by 1 base, with 11 bases between. The CDR3 loop spans 14 amino acids. Germline V gives CDR1 SGHKS, CDR2 YYEKEE (reference sequence). The CDR3 DNA is TGTGCCAGCCTATTGACGGTGAACACCGGGGAGCTGTTTTTT. Protein: CASLLTVNTGELFF.

V and J are TRBV7-8 and TRBJ2-6; a weak D match, TRBD1 (6 bases). This CDR3 spans 19 amino acids. Germline CDR1 reads SGHVS; CDR2 reads FQNEAQ. The V end was cut by 2 bases, the J end by 0 bases, with 17 bases between. The CDR3 DNA reads TGTGCCAGCAGCTTAACAAGAGACAGGTTTTACTCTGGGGCCAACGTCCTGACTTTC. Translating it yields CASSLTRDRFYSGANVLTF.

This chain links TRBV29-1 with TRBJ1-5; TRBD1 is a possible D gene (6 bases). Germline CDR1 SQVTM, CDR2 ANQGSEA. The CDR3 totals 13 residues. Trimming shortened V by 2 bases and J by 4 bases, and 9 bases separated the two germline ends. The CDR3 spells CSVENRVNQPQHF. As DNA, the CDR3 is TGCAGCGTTGAAAACAGGGTAAATCAGCCCCAGCATTTT. Filled out from reference TRBV29-1 and TRBJ1-5, the complete variable domain reads SAVISQKPSRDICQRGTSLTIQCQVDSQVTMMFWYRQQPGQSLTLIATANQGSEATYESGFVIDKFPISRPNLTFSTLTVSNMSPEDSSIYLCSVENRVNQPQHFGDGTRLSIL.

V usage is TRBV5-1 and J usage is TRBJ2-7; 7 nucleotides agree with TRBD2. Germline CDR1 is SGHRS and CDR2 is YFSETQ. V shed 4 bases and J 0 bases; nucleotides not matched to a gene: 4. The CDR3 spans 14 residues. Here the CDR3 reads CASSPSGGSYEQYF. The CDR3 DNA sequence: TGCGCCAGCAGCCCGTCGGGGGGCTCCTACGAGCAGTACTTC.

CDR3 nucleotides: TGTGCCAGCAGTGAAAGGGGCAGCGGGGAGCTGTTTTTT. It encodes CASSERGSGELFF. This chain connects TRBV6-1 to TRBJ2-2; tentative D call: TRBD1 (5 bases). Germline V gene lookup returns CDR1 MNHNS and CDR2 SASEGT. The length of the CDR3 is 13 residues. The V gene lost 2 bases and the J gene lost 7 bases, with 8 bases spanning the gap.

V and J are TRBV7-3 and TRBJ1-1, with unresolved D. The CDR3 is 13 amino acids. Trimming removed 5 bases at V and 5 bases at J, with 12 bases between. Per the germline V gene, CDR1 is SGHTA and CDR2 is FQGTGA. CDR3 sequence reads: CASSTQSGTEAFF. The CDR3 DNA is TGTGCCAGCAGCACCCAATCGGGGACTGAAGCTTTCTTT.

V is TRBV5-1 and J is TRBJ1-2; D gene uncertain. This CDR3 spans 12 amino acids. V lost 0 bases and J lost 8, with 8 bases in between. CDR1 SGHRS and CDR2 YFSETQ come from the germline V gene. The CDR3 region is CASSLDKKGYTF. The CDR3 DNA follows: TGCGCCAGCAGCTTGGATAAGAAGGGCTACACCTTC.

This clone was detected once. V usage is TRBV28 and J usage is TRBJ2-4, with D tentatively TRBD1 or TRBD2 (6 bases each). V was pared by 3 bases and J by 9 bases, with 18 bases between. The CDR3 is 15 amino acids. Germline values: CDR1 MDHEN, CDR2 SYDVKM. The CDR3, as DNA: TGTGCCAGCAGTTTGTTGGAGCGGAGGGGGAGCATTCAGTACTTC. This encodes CASSLLERRGSIQYF.

This clone appeared a few times. The rearrangement links TRBV6-1 to TRBJ1-5; D is uncertain. The germline gives CDR1 MNHNS, CDR2 SASEGT. CDR3 length equals 15 residues. The V and J ends lost 4 bases and 3 bases respectively, with 13 bases between them. Here the CDR3 DNA reads TGTGCCAGCAGTGGTCGGTGGGAGGTCAATCAGCCCCAGCATTTT. Translated: CASSGRWEVNQPQHF.